The text below deals with one TCR beta chain. Some clones are missing from TCRdb's copy, which holds only in-frame ones; the method was immunoSEQ multiplex PCR. Counted here are millions of clones, 80% to 95% occurring once; the ten biggest clones make up roughly 0.36%. This CDR3 comprises 17 residues. Germline V CDR1 and CDR2: SGDLS, YYNGEE. Losses at the gene ends were 2 bases for V and 4 bases for J; bases not matched to a gene: 9. The data stem from a study of shared clonotypes between healthy human individuals. This chain joins TRBV9 and TRBJ1-2, with 12 bases aligning to TRBD1. This TCR derives from a man younger than 35 in good health. Some clones in this sample may be carry-over from other donors' samples. The sequenced material came from naive CD4+ T cells from PBMCs. Subset defined: CD45RA+ positively selected. CDR3 sequence reads: CASSVRDRGQVFYGYTF. In DNA form, the CDR3 reads TGTGCCAGCAGCGTGAGGGACAGGGGGCAAGTGTTCTATGGCTACACCTTC.